This T cell receptor beta chain was profiled in a study of response to subunit inactivated influenza vaccine. Study-wide findings and caveats: The authors suggested that every seasonal influenza vaccination recruits few new T cells.

From the RT-PCR reads, TCRdb called clonotypes with MiXCR, one entry per CDR3 protein. The sample has approximately 230,000 distinct CDR3 sequences; over 9% are singletons. In this sample, this clonotype turned up many times. Antigen specificity is unknown. V lost 4 bases and J 4 bases, leaving 11 bases between the germline ends. The germline V gene has CDR1 DFQATT and CDR2 SNEGSKA (reference sequence). The length of the CDR3 is 12 residues. The V call is TRBV20-1, the J call TRBJ2-7, with D possibly being TRBD1 (5 bases). The receptor was derived from a man aged 50 to 60 who received an inactivated influenza vaccine. Material: non-naive T cells sorted from PBMCs, obtained around 15 days before vaccination. CDR3 protein: CSATNQGYEQYF. CDR3 in DNA: TGCAGTGCTACAAATCAGGGATACGAGCAGTACTTC.